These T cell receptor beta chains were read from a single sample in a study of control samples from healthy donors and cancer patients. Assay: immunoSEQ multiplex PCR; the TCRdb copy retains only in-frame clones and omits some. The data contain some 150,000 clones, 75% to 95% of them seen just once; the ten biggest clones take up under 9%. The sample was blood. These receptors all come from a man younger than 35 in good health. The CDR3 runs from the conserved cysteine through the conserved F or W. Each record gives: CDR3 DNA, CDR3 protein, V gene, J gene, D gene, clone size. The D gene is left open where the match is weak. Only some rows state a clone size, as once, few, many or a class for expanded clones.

TGTGCCAGCAGCCAAGATCTTGGAGGGGGCCGGGTCTTC,CASSQDLGGGRVF,TRBV3-1/TRBV3-2,TRBJ2-1,.,.
TGCGCCAGCAGCCCACAGGGGGCGAACACTGAAGCTTTCTTT,CASSPQGANTEAFF,TRBV5-1,TRBJ1-1,TRBD1,.
TGTGCCAGCACTGGGAGGGGTGGTGTGGAAAAACTGTTTTTT,CASTGRGGVEKLFF,TRBV6-5,TRBJ1-4,.,.
TGTGCCAGCAGAAAAGGGACCGGCGGCTCCTACAATGAGCAGTTCTTC,CASRKGTGGSYNEQFF,TRBV2,TRBJ2-1,.,.
TGTGCCAGCAGTTACAGGGCCCAGAGAGAGACCCAGTACTTC,CASSYRAQRETQYF,TRBV7-9,TRBJ2-5,.,.
TGCGCCAGCAGCCAATACAGGGACACTGAAGCTTTCTTT,CASSQYRDTEAFF,TRBV4-3,TRBJ1-1,.,.
TGTGCCAGCAGCGTCCTGATTGGACAGGGGGTCTCTGGGGCCAACGTCCTGACTTTC,CASSVLIGQGVSGANVLTF,TRBV9,TRBJ2-6,TRBD1,.
TGTGCCAGCTCACCACCGACCAACGTGGGGGACGGCTACACCTTC,CASSPPTNVGDGYTF,TRBV18,TRBJ1-2,.,.
TGTGCCAGCAGTGCTATCGGGGCCACCTACGAGCAGTACTTC,CASSAIGATYEQYF,TRBV7-9,TRBJ2-7,.,.
TGTGCCAGCAGTATCATAGCGGGAAACACCGGGGAGCTGTTTTTT,CASSIIAGNTGELFF,TRBV6-4,TRBJ2-2,TRBD2,.
TGTGCCAGCAGCCCACTAGCGGGGGCGAACAATGAGCAGTTCTTC,CASSPLAGANNEQFF,TRBV6-5,TRBJ2-1,TRBD2,.
TGTGCCTTCACCGGGACAGGGGGAGAGACCCAGTACTTC,CAFTGTGGETQYF,TRBV30,TRBJ2-5,TRBD1,.
TGTGCCAGCAGTGAACAGGGGCCCTACGAGCAGCACTTC,CASSEQGPYEQHF,TRBV2,TRBJ2-7,.,.
TGTGCCAGCAGTTTACGGGGGACTGAAGCTTTCTTT,CASSLRGTEAFF,TRBV27,TRBJ1-1,.,.
TGTGCCAGCAGTGATCCGCGGTCTGGAAACACCATATATTTT,CASSDPRSGNTIYF,TRBV25-1,TRBJ1-3,.,.
TGCGCCAGCAGCTTGGGATGGGGCCTCTCCTACAATGAGCAGTTCTTC,CASSLGWGLSYNEQFF,TRBV5-1,TRBJ2-1,.,.
TGTGCCAGCAGTCCCCCCGGGGATGGGGCCAACGTCCTGACTTTC,CASSPPGDGANVLTF,TRBV28,TRBJ2-6,.,once
TGTGCCAGCTCGCGGACAGGCTTTAACACTGAAGCTTTCTTT,CASSRTGFNTEAFF,TRBV18,TRBJ1-1,TRBD1,.
TGTGCCAGCTCACCAGTCCTAGCGGGGGGGAGTTTTCCAGATACGCAGTATTTT,CASSPVLAGGSFPDTQYF,TRBV18,TRBJ2-3,TRBD2,.
TGTGCCAGCAGCTTAGGCGTTGGGAGTACTAACTATGGCTACACCTTC,CASSLGVGSTNYGYTF,TRBV7-9,TRBJ1-2,.,.
TGTGCCAGCAGTTACCCGGAATCCACTGAAGCTTTCTTT,CASSYPESTEAFF,TRBV6-6,TRBJ1-1,.,.
TGTGCCACCAGTGATTTGAGCAGACCCTACGAGCAGTACTTC,CATSDLSRPYEQYF,TRBV24-1,TRBJ2-7,.,.
TGTGCCAGCAGCTTTCGGGGAGCGAATTCACCCCTCCACTTT,CASSFRGANSPLHF,TRBV7-2,TRBJ1-6,.,.
TGTGCCAGCTCGACCCTCGGTGAGACAGGGGGCAAAAACATTCAGTACTTC,CASSTLGETGGKNIQYF,TRBV18,TRBJ2-4,TRBD1,once
TGTGCCAGCAGCCATTCCGGTCCCGGCGAGCAGTACTTC,CASSHSGPGEQYF,TRBV14,TRBJ2-7,.,.
TGTGCCAGCAGTTCGAGACAGGGAGGAAGAGATACGCAGTATTTT,CASSSRQGGRDTQYF,TRBV28,TRBJ2-3,.,.
TGTGCCTGGAGAGGGCAGGGGTTCACCGGGGAGCTGTTTTTT,CAWRGQGFTGELFF,TRBV30,TRBJ2-2,.,few
TGCAGTGCCGCAGGGGGCGGGGAGCTGTTTTTT,CSAAGGGELFF,TRBV20-1,TRBJ2-2,TRBD1,.
TGCGCCAGCCACGACAGGGAAGTAGACGAGCAGTACTTC,CASHDREVDEQYF,TRBV5-1,TRBJ2-7,TRBD1,.
TGTGCCAGCAGCTTAGGCCTAGCGGACGGGGATGAGCAGTTCTTC,CASSLGLADGDEQFF,TRBV7-9,TRBJ2-1,TRBD2,.
TGTGCCAGCAGCTTACTGGGGAACACTGAAGCTTTCTTT,CASSLLGNTEAFF,TRBV11-2,TRBJ1-1,.,.
TGTGCCAGCAGCTCCCCCATGACAGGATACCAAGAGACCCAGTACTTC,CASSSPMTGYQETQYF,TRBV7-9,TRBJ2-5,.,.
TGTGCCACCAGTCAGGGCAACTATGGCTACACCTTC,CATSQGNYGYTF,TRBV24-1,TRBJ1-2,.,.
TGTGCCAGCAGTCAGGGCCGCACTGAAGCTTTCTTT,CASSQGRTEAFF,TRBV3-1/TRBV3-2,TRBJ1-1,.,.
TGTGCCAGCAGCCAAGATTTCCGAGGGCCGGAGGAGACCCAGTACTTC,CASSQDFRGPEETQYF,TRBV3-1/TRBV3-2,TRBJ2-5,.,.
TGTGCCAGCAGTTACAGGGATAATTCACCCCTCCACTTT,CASSYRDNSPLHF,TRBV6-2/TRBV6-3,TRBJ1-6,.,.
TGTGCCACCGCCCGCAGGGAGACGGGCTATGGCTACACCTTC,CATARRETGYGYTF,TRBV6-5,TRBJ1-2,.,.
TGTGCCAGCAGTGAAGGGGGCGAGTCCACTGAAGCTTTCTTT,CASSEGGESTEAFF,TRBV2,TRBJ1-1,.,.
TGTGCCAGCAGCCCAACTACCCTGTTAGCTGACTACGAGCAGTACTTC,CASSPTTLLADYEQYF,TRBV6-2/TRBV6-3,TRBJ2-7,.,.
TGTGCCAGCAGTTCCGGGACAGGTGGCCCCCGTCAAGAGACCCAGTACTTC,CASSSGTGGPRQETQYF,TRBV5-6,TRBJ2-5,TRBD1,.
TGTGCCAGCAGCCGGGGTGGCGGCAATAATCAGCCCCAGCATTTT,CASSRGGGNNQPQHF,TRBV5-5,TRBJ1-5,.,.
TGTGCCAGCAGCGTAGTCGCAGGGGGCGGATCTGGGGCCAACGTCCTGACTTTC,CASSVVAGGGSGANVLTF,TRBV9,TRBJ2-6,TRBD1,.
TGTGCCATCAGTGTGCAGTCTAACTACAATGAGCAGTTCTTC,CAISVQSNYNEQFF,TRBV10-3,TRBJ2-1,.,.
TGTGCCAGCAGCTTACTCGGGGGACCGTACGAGCAGTACTTC,CASSLLGGPYEQYF,TRBV13,TRBJ2-7,.,.
TGTGCCAGCAGTTACTCGGACAGCACCGGGGAGCTGTTTTTT,CASSYSDSTGELFF,TRBV6-5,TRBJ2-2,.,.
TGTGCCAGCAGGGGTTACACCGGGGAGCTGTTTTTT,CASRGYTGELFF,TRBV6-5,TRBJ2-2,.,.
TGCACCAGCACCCTCCCCCGGGACACCTATGGCTACACCTTC,CTSTLPRDTYGYTF,TRBV1,TRBJ1-2,.,.
TGCGCCAGCAGCCCGGGCTGGCAGGGAGACACCGGGGAGCTGTTTTTT,CASSPGWQGDTGELFF,TRBV5-1,TRBJ2-2,.,.
TGTGCCAGCAGCTTAGAAGTAGCTAGCGGGGGAAACACAGATACGCAGTATTTT,CASSLEVASGGNTDTQYF,TRBV7-2,TRBJ2-3,TRBD2,.
TGTGCCAGCAGTACCGGGACCGAGAATGAAAAACTGTTTTTT,CASSTGTENEKLFF,TRBV28,TRBJ1-4,.,.
TGTGCCAGCAGTTACGCAAGGACAGGGGTAGGTCAGCCCCAGCATTTT,CASSYARTGVGQPQHF,TRBV6-2/TRBV6-3,TRBJ1-5,TRBD1,.
TGCGCCAGCAGCCAAGAAAGCGGGAATTCACCCCTCCACTTT,CASSQESGNSPLHF,TRBV4-1,TRBJ1-6,.,.